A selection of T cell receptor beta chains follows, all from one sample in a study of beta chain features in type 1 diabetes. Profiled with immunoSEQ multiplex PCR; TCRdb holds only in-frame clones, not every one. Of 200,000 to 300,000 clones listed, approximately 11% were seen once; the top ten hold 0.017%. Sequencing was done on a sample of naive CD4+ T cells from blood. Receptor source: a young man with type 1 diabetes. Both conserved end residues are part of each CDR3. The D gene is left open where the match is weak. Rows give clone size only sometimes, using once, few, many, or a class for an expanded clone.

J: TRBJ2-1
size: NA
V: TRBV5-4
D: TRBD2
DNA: TGTGCCAGCAGCTCCGGGGGGGGCTCCTACAATGAGCAGTTCTTC
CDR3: CASSSGGGSYNEQFF

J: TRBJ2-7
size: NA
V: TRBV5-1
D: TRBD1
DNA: TGCGCCAGCAGCTTTGGGACAGACTACGAGCAGTACTTC
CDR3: CASSFGTDYEQYF

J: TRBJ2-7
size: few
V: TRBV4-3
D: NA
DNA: TGCGCCAGCAGCCAAGATTACAGTTCTACCTACGAGCAGTACTTC
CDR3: CASSQDYSSTYEQYF

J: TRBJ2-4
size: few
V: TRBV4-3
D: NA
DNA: TGCGCCAGCAGCCAAACCCAGGGGTCGGCCAAAAACATTCAGTACTTC
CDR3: CASSQTQGSAKNIQYF

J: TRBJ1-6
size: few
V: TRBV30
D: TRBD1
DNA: TGTGCCTGGAGAAGACAGGGGGTCTCTTCACCCCTCCACTTT
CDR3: CAWRRQGVSSPLHF

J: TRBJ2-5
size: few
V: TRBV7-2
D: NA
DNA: TGTGCCAGCAGCAATAACGGGAGAGAGACCCAGTACTTC
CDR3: CASSNNGRETQYF

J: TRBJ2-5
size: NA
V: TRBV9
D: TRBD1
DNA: TGTGCCAGCAGCGTAGCAGTGAGGGGGCGCGGAGAGACCCAGTACTTC
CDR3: CASSVAVRGRGETQYF

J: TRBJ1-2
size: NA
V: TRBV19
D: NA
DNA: TGTGCCAGTAGTCCGGGGGATGATGGCTACACCTTC
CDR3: CASSPGDDGYTF

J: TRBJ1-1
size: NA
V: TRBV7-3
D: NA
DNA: TGTGCCAGCAGCTTCAGCGGATACACTGAAGCTTTCTTT
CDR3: CASSFSGYTEAFF

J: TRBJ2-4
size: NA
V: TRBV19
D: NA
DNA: TGTGCCAGTAGTACTTCTCGAGGGAACATTCAGTACTTC
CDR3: CASSTSRGNIQYF

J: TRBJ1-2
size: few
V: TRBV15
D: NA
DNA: TGTGCCACCAGCAGAGATGCAGGCTATGGCTACACCTTC
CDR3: CATSRDAGYGYTF

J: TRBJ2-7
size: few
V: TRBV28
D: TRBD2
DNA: TGTGCCAGCAGTTTCCCCGCTAGCGGGGGGTCCTACGAGCAGTACTTC
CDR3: CASSFPASGGSYEQYF

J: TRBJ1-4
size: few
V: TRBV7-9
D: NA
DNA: TGTGCCAGCAGCACTGGTGAAAAACTGTTTTTT
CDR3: CASSTGEKLFF

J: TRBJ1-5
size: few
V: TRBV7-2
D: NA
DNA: TGTGCCAGCAACCCAGGGGCGGTAGGGAATCAGCCCCAGCATTTT
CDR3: CASNPGAVGNQPQHF

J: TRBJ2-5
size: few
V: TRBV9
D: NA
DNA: TGTGCCAGCAGCCCAAGGACAGTAAGCCAAGAGACCCAGTACTTC
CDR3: CASSPRTVSQETQYF

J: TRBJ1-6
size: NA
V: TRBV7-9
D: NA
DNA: TGTGCCAGCAGCCCCCTCCCCCTCCACTTT
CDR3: CASSPLPLHF

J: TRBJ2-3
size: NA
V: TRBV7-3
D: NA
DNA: TGTGCCTCCCGAGGGGGGGGAAGCACAGATACGCAGTATTTT
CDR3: CASRGGGSTDTQYF

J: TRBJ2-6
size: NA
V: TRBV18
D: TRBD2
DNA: TGTGCCAGCTCACGAAGCGGGGGTCAATCTGGGGCCAACGTCCTGACTTTC
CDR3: CASSRSGGQSGANVLTF

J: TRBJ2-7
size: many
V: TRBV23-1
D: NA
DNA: TGCGCCAGCAGTCAACACGGACTCGGCCGAACCTACGAGCAGTACTTC
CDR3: CASSQHGLGRTYEQYF

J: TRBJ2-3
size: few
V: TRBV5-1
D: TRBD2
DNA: TGCGCCAGCGGCTCTAGCGGGGGAGCTTCTAGCACAGATACGCAGTATTTT
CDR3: CASGSSGGASSTDTQYF

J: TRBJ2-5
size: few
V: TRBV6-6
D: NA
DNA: TGTGCCAGCAACCAAGGGGGGGGACTTCAAGAGACCCAGTACTTC
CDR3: CASNQGGGLQETQYF

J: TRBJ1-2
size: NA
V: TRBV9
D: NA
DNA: TGTGCCAGCAGCCCGGAGGGACCCTATGGCTACACCTTC
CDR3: CASSPEGPYGYTF

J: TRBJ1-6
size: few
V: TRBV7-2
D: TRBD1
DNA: TGTGCCAGCAGCCGGAAGGTGGGACAGGGTACTTCACCCCTCCACTTT
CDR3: CASSRKVGQGTSPLHF

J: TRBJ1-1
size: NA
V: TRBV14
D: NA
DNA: TGTGCCAGCAGCCAACGTCCCGACACGATGAACACTGAAGCTTTCTTT
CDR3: CASSQRPDTMNTEAFF

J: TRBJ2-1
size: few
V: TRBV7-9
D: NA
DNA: TGTGCCAGCAGCTTAGTTCTTGTTTACAATGAGCAGTTCTTC
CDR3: CASSLVLVYNEQFF

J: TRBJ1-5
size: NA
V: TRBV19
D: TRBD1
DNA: TGTGCCAGTGTGGGACAGTTCAATCAGCCCCAGCATTTT
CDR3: CASVGQFNQPQHF

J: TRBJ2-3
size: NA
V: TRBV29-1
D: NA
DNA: TGCAGCGTTGGAAGCGGCACAGATACGCAGTATTTT
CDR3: CSVGSGTDTQYF

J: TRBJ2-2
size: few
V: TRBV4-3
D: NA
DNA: TGCGCCAGCAGCCAAGATGCGGGGCGGGTCGGGGAGCTGTTTTTT
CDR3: CASSQDAGRVGELFF

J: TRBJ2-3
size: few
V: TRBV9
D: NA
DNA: TGTGCCAGCAGCGTGGTGGAGGGGGCGCGGGATACGCAGTATTTT
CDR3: CASSVVEGARDTQYF

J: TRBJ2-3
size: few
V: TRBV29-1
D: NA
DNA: TGCAGCGCTGCCCCGCAAGCGGAAAGCACAGATACGCAGTATTTT
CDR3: CSAAPQAESTDTQYF

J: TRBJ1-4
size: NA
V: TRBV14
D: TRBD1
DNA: TGTGCCAGCAGCCAAGATCGGTTGGGGACAGGGAATGAAAAACTGTTTTTT
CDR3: CASSQDRLGTGNEKLFF

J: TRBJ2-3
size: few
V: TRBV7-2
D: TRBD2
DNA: TGTGCCAGCAGCCCCCTAAGGGGCGGGGGGGGCACAGATACGCAGTATTTT
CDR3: CASSPLRGGGGTDTQYF

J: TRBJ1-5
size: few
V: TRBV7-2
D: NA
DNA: TGTGCCAGCAGCTCCCCGTTGGGAGCCCAGCATTTT
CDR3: CASSSPLGAQHF

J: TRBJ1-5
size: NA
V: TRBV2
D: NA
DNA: TGTGCCAGCAGTGGGGAGGTAAATCAGCCCCAGCATTTT
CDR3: CASSGEVNQPQHF

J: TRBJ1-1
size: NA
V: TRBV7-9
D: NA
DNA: TGTGCCAGCAGCTTCACCGGGAACACTGAAGCTTTCTTT
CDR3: CASSFTGNTEAFF

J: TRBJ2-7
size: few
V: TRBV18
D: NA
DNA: TGTGCCAGCTCACCACCGTCCGGGGGGCTCGAGCAGTACTTC
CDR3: CASSPPSGGLEQYF

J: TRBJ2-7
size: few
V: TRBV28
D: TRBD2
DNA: TGTGCCAGCAGCGTAGCGGGGGGGACCTACGAGCAGTACTTC
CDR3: CASSVAGGTYEQYF

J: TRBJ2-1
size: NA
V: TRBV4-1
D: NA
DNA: TGCGCCAGCAGCCTTACTTCTAGGGGGGGCCAGTACAATGAGCAGTTCTTC
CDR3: CASSLTSRGGQYNEQFF

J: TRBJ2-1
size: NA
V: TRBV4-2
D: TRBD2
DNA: TGTGCCAGCAGCCAAGATGCGCAAGGGAGGGGCCCCATTAGGTCGTTCTTC
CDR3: CASSQDAQGRGPIRSFF

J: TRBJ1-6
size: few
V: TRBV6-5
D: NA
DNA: TGTGCCAGCAGCCCCCGGGACATGGGCTCACCCCTCCACTTT
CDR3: CASSPRDMGSPLHF

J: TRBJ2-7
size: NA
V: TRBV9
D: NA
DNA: TGTGCCAGCAGCGTGCAGGGGTTACACGAGCAGTACTTC
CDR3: CASSVQGLHEQYF

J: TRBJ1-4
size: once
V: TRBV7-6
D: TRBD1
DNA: TGTGCCAGCAGCTTATACAGGGGCAGGGAAAAACTGTTTTTT
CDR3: CASSLYRGREKLFF

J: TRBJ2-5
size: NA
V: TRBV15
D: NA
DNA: TGTGCCACCAGCAGAGCCCCGCGAATGGAGACCCAGTACTTC
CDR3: CATSRAPRMETQYF

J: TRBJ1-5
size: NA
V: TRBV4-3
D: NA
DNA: TGCGCCAGCAGCCGGGCCTTGAGAAATCAGCCCCAGCATTTT
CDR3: CASSRALRNQPQHF

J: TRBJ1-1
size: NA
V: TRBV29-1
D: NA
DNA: TGCAGCGTCAGGCCGAACACTGAAGCTTTCTTT
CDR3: CSVRPNTEAFF

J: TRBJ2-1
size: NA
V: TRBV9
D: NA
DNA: TGTGCCAGCAGCTCCGGGACTAACAGGGATGAGCAGTTCTTC
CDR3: CASSSGTNRDEQFF

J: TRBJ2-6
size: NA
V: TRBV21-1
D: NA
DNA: TGTGCCAGCAGCCCCTCGGGGAGCTCTGGGGCCAACGTCCTGACTTTC
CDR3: CASSPSGSSGANVLTF

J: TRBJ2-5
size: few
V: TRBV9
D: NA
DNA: TGTGCCAGCAGCGCCCCAGGGGGGCCCGGCGGGGCCCAGTACTTC
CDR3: CASSAPGGPGGAQYF

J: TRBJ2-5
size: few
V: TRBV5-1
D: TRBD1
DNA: TGCGCCAGCAGCTTGGCCCCGGGACAGCAAGAGACCCAGTACTTC
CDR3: CASSLAPGQQETQYF

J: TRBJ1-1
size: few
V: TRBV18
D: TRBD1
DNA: TGTGCCAGCTCACCGTGGGACAGGGGCTATGACACTGAAGCTTTCTTT
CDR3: CASSPWDRGYDTEAFF

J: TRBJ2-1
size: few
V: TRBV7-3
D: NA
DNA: TGTGCCAGCAGCTTACTACTAGCCTCCTACAATGAGCAGTTCTTC
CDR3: CASSLLLASYNEQFF

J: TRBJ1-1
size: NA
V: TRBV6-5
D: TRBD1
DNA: TGTGCCAGCAGTGGGACAGCCACGAACACTGAAGCTTTCTTT
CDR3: CASSGTATNTEAFF

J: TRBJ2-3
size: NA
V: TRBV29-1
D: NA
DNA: TGCAGCGTTGAAGCTTTTGCGGATAGCACAGATACGCAGTATTTT
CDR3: CSVEAFADSTDTQYF

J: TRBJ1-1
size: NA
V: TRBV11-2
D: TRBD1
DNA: TGTGCCAGCAGCTGGACAGGGATGAACACTGAAGCTTTCTTT
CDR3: CASSWTGMNTEAFF

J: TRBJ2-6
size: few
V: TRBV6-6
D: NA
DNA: TGTGCCAGCAGCCTTAGATCTGGGGCCAACGTCCTGACTTTC
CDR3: CASSLRSGANVLTF